This TCR beta chain was sequenced for a study of blood T cell repertoires in COVID-19. The wider study: PBMCs, B-cell-depleted T cells, or T cells were the source of the cDNA or gDNA that made up the material.

Libraries were prepared by immunoSEQ multiplex PCR; TCRdb keeps only in-frame clonotypes and omits some of them. Of 100,000 to 150,000 clones in the sample, around 83% were seen once. Participant age was about 18 to 89 years, and participants resided in about two dozen US areas. Cohort allocation depended upon clinical history that participants reported. Trimming took off 3 bases at V and 6 bases at J, with 9 bases between the two ends. This CDR3 has 13 residues. Germline assignment: CDR1 MDHEN and CDR2 SYDVKM. The receptor comes from a woman aged 25 to 39 who had recovered from COVID-19. What was sequenced was PBMCs or T cells enriched from blood (not recorded which). The chain recombines TRBV28 with TRBJ1-3; no reliable D call. The CDR3 bases are TGTGCCAGCAGTTTTGAGGATTTAAACACCATATATTTT. Translating it yields CASSFEDLNTIYF.